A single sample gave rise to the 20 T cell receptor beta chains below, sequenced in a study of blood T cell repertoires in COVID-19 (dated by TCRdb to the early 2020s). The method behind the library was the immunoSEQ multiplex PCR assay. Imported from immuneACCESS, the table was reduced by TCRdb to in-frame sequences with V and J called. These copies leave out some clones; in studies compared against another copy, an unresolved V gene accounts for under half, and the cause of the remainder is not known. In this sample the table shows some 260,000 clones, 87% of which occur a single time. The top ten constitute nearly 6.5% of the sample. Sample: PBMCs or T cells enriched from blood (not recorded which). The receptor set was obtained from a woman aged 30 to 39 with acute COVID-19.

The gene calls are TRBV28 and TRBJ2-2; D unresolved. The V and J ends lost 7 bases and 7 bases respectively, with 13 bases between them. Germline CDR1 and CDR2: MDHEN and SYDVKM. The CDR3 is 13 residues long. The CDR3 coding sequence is TGTGCCAGCAATGGTCTAGGAGTCGGGGAGCTGTTTTTT. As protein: CASNGLGVGELFF.

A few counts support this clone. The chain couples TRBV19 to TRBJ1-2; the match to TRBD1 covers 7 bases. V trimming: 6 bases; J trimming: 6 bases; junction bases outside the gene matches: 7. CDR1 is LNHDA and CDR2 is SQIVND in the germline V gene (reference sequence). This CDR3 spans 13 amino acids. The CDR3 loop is CASRRGPSNGYTF. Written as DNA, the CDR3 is TGTGCCAGTAGGAGGGGGCCTTCAAATGGCTACACCTTC.

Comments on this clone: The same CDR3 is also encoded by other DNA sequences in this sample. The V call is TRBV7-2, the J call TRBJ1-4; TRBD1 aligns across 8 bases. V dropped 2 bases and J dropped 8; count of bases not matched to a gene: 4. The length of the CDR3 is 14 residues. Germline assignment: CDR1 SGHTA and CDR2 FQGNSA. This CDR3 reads CASSLQGAGEKLFF. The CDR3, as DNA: TGTGCCAGCAGCTTACAGGGGGCCGGGGAAAAACTGTTTTTT. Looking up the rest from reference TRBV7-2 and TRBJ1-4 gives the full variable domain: GAGVSQSPSNKVTEKGKDVELRCDPISGHTALYWYRQSLGQGLEFLIYFQGNSAPDKSGLPSDRFSAERTGGSVSTLTIQRTQQEDSAVYLCASSLQGAGEKLFFGSGTQLSVL.

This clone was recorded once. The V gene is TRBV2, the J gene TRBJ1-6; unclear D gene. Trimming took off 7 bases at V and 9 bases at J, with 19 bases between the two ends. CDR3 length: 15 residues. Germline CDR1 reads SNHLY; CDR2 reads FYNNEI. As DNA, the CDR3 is TGTGCCAGCACCGGAGAGGGAGTTTATGGTTCACCCCTCCACTTT. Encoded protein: CASTGEGVYGSPLHF.

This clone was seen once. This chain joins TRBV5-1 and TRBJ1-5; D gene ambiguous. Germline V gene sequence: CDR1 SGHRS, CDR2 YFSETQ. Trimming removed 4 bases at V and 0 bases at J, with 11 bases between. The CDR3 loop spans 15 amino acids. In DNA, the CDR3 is TGCGCCAGCAGCCAGACCGGGGATAGCAATCAGCCCCAGCATTTT. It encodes CASSQTGDSNQPQHF. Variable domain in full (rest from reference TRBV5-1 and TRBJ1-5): KAGVTQTPRYLIKTRGQQVTLSCSPISGHRSVSWYQQTPGQGLQFLFEYFSETQRNKGNFPGRFSGRQFSNSRSEMNVSTLELGDSALYLCASSQTGDSNQPQHFGDGTRLSIL.

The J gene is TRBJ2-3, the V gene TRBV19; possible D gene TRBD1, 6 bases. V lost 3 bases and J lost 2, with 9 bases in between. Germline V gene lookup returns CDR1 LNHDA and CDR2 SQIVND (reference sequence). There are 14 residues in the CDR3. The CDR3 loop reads CASSMGAYTDTQYF. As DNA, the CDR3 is TGTGCCAGTAGTATGGGGGCATACACAGATACGCAGTATTTT. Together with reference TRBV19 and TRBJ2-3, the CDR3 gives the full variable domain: DGGITQSPKYLFRKEGQNVTLSCEQNLNHDAMYWYRQDPGQGLRLIYYSQIVNDFQKGDIAEGYSVSREKKESFPLTVTSAQKNPTAFYLCASSMGAYTDTQYFGPGTRLTVL.

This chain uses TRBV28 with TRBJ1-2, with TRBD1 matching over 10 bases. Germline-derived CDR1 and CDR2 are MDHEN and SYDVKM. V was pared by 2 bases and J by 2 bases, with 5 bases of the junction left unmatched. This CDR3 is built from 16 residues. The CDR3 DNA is TGTGCCAGCAGTTTAGGAAGACAGGGGGCAAACTATGGCTACACCTTC. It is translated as CASSLGRQGANYGYTF.

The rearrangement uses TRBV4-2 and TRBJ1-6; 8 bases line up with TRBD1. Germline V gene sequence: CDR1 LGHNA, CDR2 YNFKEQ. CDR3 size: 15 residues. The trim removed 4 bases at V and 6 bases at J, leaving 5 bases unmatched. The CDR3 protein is CASSREDRGNSPLHF. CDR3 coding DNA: TGTGCCAGCAGCCGAGAAGACAGGGGTAATTCACCCCTCCACTTT.

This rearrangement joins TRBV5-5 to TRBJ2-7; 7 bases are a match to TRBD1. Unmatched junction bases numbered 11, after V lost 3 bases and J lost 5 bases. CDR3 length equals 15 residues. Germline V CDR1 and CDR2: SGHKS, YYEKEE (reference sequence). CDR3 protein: CASSWSGTVTDEQYF. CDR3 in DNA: TGTGCCAGCAGCTGGTCCGGGACAGTCACGGACGAGCAGTACTTC.

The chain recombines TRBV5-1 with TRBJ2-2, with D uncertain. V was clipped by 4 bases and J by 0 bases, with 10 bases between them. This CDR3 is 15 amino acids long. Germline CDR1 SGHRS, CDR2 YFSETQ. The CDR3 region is CASSRQVTNTGELFF. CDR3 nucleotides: TGCGCCAGCAGCCGGCAGGTGACGAACACCGGGGAGCTGTTTTTT. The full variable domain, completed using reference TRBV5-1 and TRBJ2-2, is KAGVTQTPRYLIKTRGQQVTLSCSPISGHRSVSWYQQTPGQGLQFLFEYFSETQRNKGNFPGRFSGRQFSNSRSEMNVSTLELGDSALYLCASSRQVTNTGELFFGEGSRLTVL.

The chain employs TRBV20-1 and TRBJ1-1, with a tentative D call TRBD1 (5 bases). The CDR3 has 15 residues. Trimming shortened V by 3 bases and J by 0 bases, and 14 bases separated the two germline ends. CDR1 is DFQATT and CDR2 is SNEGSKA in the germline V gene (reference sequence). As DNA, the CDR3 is TGCAGTGCTAGTTTGGCAGGGAGGATGAACACTGAAGCTTTCTTT. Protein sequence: CSASLAGRMNTEAFF.

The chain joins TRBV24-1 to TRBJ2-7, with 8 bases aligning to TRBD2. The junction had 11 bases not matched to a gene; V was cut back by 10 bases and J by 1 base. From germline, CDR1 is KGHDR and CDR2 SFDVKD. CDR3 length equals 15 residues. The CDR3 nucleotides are TGTGCCACGCCTGCTGTGACTAGCGCTTCCTACGAGCAGTACTTC. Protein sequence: CATPAVTSASYEQYF.

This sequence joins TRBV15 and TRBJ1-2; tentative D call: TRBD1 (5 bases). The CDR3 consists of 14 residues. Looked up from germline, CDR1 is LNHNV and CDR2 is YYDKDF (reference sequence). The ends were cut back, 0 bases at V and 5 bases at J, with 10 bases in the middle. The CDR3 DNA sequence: TGTGCCACCAGCAGAGACAGGGTAGAATATGGCTACACCTTC. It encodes CATSRDRVEYGYTF.

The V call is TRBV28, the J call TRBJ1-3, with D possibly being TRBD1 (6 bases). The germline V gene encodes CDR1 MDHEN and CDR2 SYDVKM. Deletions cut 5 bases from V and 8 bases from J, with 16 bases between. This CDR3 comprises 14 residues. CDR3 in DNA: TGTGCCAGCAGTATCCCGGGGGGCCCATACACCATATATTTT. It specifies CASSIPGGPYTIYF. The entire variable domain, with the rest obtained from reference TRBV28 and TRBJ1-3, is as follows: DVKVTQSSRYLVKRTGEKVFLECVQDMDHENMFWYRQDPGLGLRLIYFSYDVKMKEKGDIPEGYSVSREKKERFSLILESASTNQTSMYLCASSIPGGPYTIYFGEGSWLTVV.

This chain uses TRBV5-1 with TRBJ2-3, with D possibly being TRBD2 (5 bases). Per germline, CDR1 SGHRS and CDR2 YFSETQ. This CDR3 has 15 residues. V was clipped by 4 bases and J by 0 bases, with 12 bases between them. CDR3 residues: CASSPDGISTDTQYF. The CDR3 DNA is TGCGCCAGCAGCCCGGACGGGATTAGCACAGATACGCAGTATTTT.

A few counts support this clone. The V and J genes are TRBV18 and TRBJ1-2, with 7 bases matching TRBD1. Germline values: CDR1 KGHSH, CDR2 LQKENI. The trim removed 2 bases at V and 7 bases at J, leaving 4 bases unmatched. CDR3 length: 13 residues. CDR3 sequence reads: CASSPSAGGGYTF. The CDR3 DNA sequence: TGTGCCAGCTCACCATCGGCAGGGGGTGGCTACACCTTC.

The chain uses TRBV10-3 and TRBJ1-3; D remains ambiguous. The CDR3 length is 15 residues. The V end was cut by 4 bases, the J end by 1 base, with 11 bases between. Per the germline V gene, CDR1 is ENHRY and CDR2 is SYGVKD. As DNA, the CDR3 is TGTGCCATCAGTGCTAGGCCACTGTCTGGAAACACCATATATTTT. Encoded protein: CAISARPLSGNTIYF.

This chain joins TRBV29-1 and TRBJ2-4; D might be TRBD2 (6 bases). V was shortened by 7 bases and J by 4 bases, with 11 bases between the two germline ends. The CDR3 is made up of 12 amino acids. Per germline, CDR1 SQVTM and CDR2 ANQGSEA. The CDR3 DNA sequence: TGCAGCGCCCAAGGACTAAAAAACATTCAGTACTTC. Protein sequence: CSAQGLKNIQYF. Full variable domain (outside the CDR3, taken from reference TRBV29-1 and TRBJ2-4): SAVISQKPSRDICQRGTSLTIQCQVDSQVTMMFWYRQQPGQSLTLIATANQGSEATYESGFVIDKFPISRPNLTFSTLTVSNMSPEDSSIYLCSAQGLKNIQYFGAGTRLSVL.

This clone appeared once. CDR3 in DNA: TGTGCCAGCAGTGAGGTGGGCGCAACTAATGAAAAACTGTTTTTT. This gives the protein CASSEVGATNEKLFF. The gene calls are TRBV2 and TRBJ1-4; D unresolved. The CDR3 loop spans 15 amino acids. V lost 3 bases to trimming and J lost 0 bases, with 8 bases between them. Germline CDR1 reads SNHLY; CDR2 reads FYNNEI.

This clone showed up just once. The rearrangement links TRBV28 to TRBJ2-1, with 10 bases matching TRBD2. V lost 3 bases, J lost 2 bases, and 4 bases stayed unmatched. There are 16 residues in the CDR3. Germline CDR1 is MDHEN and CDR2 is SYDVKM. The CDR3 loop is CASSFLLAGAYNEQFF. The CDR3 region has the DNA TGTGCCAGCAGTTTCCTCCTAGCGGGAGCCTACAATGAGCAGTTCTTC. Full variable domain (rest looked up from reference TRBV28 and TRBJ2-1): DVKVTQSSRYLVKRTGEKVFLECVQDMDHENMFWYRQDPGLGLRLIYFSYDVKMKEKGDIPEGYSVSREKKERFSLILESASTNQTSMYLCASSFLLAGAYNEQFFGPGTRLTVL.